These 12 T cell receptor beta chains were sequenced from one sample in a study of Graves' ophthalmopathy and Graves' hyperthyroidism. RNA served as the template for amplifying TCR beta CDR3 regions. The library came from an HTBI-primed first-round RT-PCR and a second-round multiplex PCR. One entry per CDR3 protein results from TCRdb running MiXCR on the multiplex PCR reads. Of 650,000 to 900,000 distinct CDR3 sequences in the sample, approximately 40% were seen once. The sequencing sample was made of peripheral blood. These receptors all come from an adult man with Graves' ophthalmopathy.

J is TRBJ2-7 and V is TRBV10-3; TRBD1 matches 7 bases. This CDR3 is 14 amino acids long. The V gene end was trimmed by 6 bases and the J gene end by 1 base; junction bases not matched to a gene: 6. Germline lookup yields CDR1 ENHRY and CDR2 SYGVKD. The CDR3 protein is CAISPGTVSYEQYF. For the CDR3, the DNA is TGTGCCATCAGCCCCGGGACAGTTTCCTACGAGCAGTACTTC.

This clonotype appeared a single time. V gene TRBV29-1 combines with J gene TRBJ1-5; a possible D gene is TRBD1 (6 bases). Trimming removed 7 bases from V and 1 base from J, with 11 bases in between. This CDR3 is built from 13 residues. CDR1 SQVTM and CDR2 ANQGSEA come from the germline V gene. CDR3 DNA sequence: TGCAGCGCCGGGACAAAAAGCAATCAGCCCCAGCATTTT. This sequence encodes CSAGTKSNQPQHF.

The chain employs TRBV25-1 and TRBJ2-2; TRBD2 might be the D (5 bases). The CDR3 extends over 13 amino acids. Between the trimmed V and J ends, which lost 6 bases and 7 bases, there was a span of 12 bases. The germline V gene has CDR1 MGHDK and CDR2 SYGVNS. The CDR3 protein is CASSQEGGGELFF. CDR3 coding DNA: TGTGCCAGCAGCCAAGAGGGTGGCGGGGAGCTGTTTTTT.

The chain employs TRBV15 and TRBJ1-1, with a weak D call TRBD1 (6 bases). The germline V gene has CDR1 LNHNV and CDR2 YYDKDF (reference sequence). This CDR3 spans 16 amino acids. Trimming cost V 3 bases and J 5 bases, with 19 bases left between them. CDR3 in amino acids: CATSSQDRLKRTEAFF. CDR3 DNA: TGTGCCACCAGCAGTCAGGACAGACTCAAACGGACTGAAGCTTTCTTT. Full variable domain (missing parts from reference TRBV15 and TRBJ1-1): DAMVIQNPRYQVTQFGKPVTLSCSQTLNHNVMYWYQQKSSQAPKLLFHYYDKDFNNEADTPDNFQSRRPNTSFCFLDIRSPGLGDTAMYLCATSSQDRLKRTEAFFGQGTRLTVV.

The rearrangement uses TRBV6-2 or TRBV6-3 and TRBJ2-7, with a tentative D call TRBD2 (5 bases). CDR1 and CDR2 from the germline V gene are MNHEY and SVGEGT. V was clipped by 8 bases and J by 1 base, with 12 bases between them. CDR3 length equals 13 residues. The CDR3 reads CASAPGSSYEQYF. DNA for the CDR3: TGTGCCAGCGCCCCGGGGTCGTCCTACGAGCAGTACTTC.

The chain employs TRBV6-1 and TRBJ1-2; 8 nucleotides agree with TRBD1. Germline V gene sequence: CDR1 MNHNS, CDR2 SASEGT. After removal of 5 bases from V and 4 bases from J, the junction contained 9 bases not matched to a gene. CDR3 length: 15 amino acids. CDR3 nucleotides: TGTGCCAGCAGTATCCTGGGGACAGGTTCCTATGGCTACACCTTC. Residues: CASSILGTGSYGYTF.

As for this clonotype: The junction departs from the called germline gene at one end, perhaps through a read error. The chain employs TRBV10-2 and TRBJ1-2; the D is unclear. The CDR3 runs 13 residues. The V gene's germline CDR1 is WSHSY and CDR2 SAAADI. The CDR3 coding sequence is TGTGCCTGGAGTGGCTGGGGAAACTATGGCTACACCTTC. It translates to CAWSGWGNYGYTF.

This clonotype has a single count. The chain joins TRBV2 to TRBJ2-5; 8 positions agree with TRBD2. The CDR3 extends over 14 amino acids. With V trimmed by 5 bases and J by 5 bases, 7 bases remained unmatched. Germline V gives CDR1 SNHLY, CDR2 FYNNEI. CDR3 bases: TGTGCCAGCAGTTACGGGGGGGGAAGTGAGACCCAGTACTTC. It encodes CASSYGGGSETQYF.

The table lists this clonotype with many counts. The rearrangement links TRBV15 to TRBJ2-2; no reliable D call. With 4 bases removed from V and 6 bases from J, the gap between germline ends came to 3 bases. The CDR3 totals 11 residues. From germline, CDR1 is LNHNV and CDR2 YYDKDF (reference sequence). This CDR3 is CATSIAGELFF. CDR3 bases: TGTGCCACCAGCATAGCCGGGGAGCTGTTTTTT.

The chain employs TRBV25-1 and TRBJ2-7; TRBD1 matches at 10 bases. This CDR3 is built from 15 residues. CDR1 and CDR2 (germline): MGHDK, SYGVNS. V lost 4 bases and J lost 2; bases outside the gene matches: 5. In DNA, the CDR3 is TGTGCCAGCAGTGGGCCGGGACAGGGGACCTACGAGCAGTACTTC. Residues: CASSGPGQGTYEQYF.

The chain combines TRBV11-2 with TRBJ2-5; the D call may be TRBD1 or TRBD2 (6 bases each). In germline, CDR1 is SGHAT, CDR2 FQNNGV. The CDR3 loop spans 15 amino acids. With 0 bases removed from V and 10 bases from J, the gap between germline ends came to 18 bases. CDR3 nucleotide sequence: TGTGCCAGCAGCTTAGATTACCGGGGGCGAGTGGGCCAGTACTTC. Translation: CASSLDYRGRVGQYF.

The chain uses TRBV25-1 and TRBJ1-2; unclear D gene. CDR1 is MGHDK and CDR2 is SYGVNS in the germline V gene. V was shortened by 5 bases and J by 8 bases, with 18 bases between the two germline ends. The CDR3 has 14 amino acids. In DNA, the CDR3 is TGTGCCAGCAGTAACTGGGAGGGCCAAGGGGGCTACACCTTC. Amino acid sequence: CASSNWEGQGGYTF.